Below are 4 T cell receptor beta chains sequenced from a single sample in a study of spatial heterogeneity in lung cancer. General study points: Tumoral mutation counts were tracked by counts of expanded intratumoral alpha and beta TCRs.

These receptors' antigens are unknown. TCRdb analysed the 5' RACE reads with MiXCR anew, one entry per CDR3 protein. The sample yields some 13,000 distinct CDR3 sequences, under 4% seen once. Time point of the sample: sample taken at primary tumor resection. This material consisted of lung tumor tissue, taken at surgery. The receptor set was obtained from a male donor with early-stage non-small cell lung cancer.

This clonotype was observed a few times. CDR3 bases: TGTGCCAGTAGTCCTACGGGATGCTGCACTGAAGCTTTCTTT. It translates to CASSPTGCCTEAFF. This chain uses TRBV19 with TRBJ1-1; D gene unclear. The CDR3 consists of 14 residues. The ends were cut back, 5 bases at V and 4 bases at J, with 14 bases in the middle. Germline CDR1 and CDR2: LNHDA and SQIVND (reference sequence).

CDR3 nucleotides: TGTGCCAGCAGCTTTTCGAGACTCCAGGAGACCCAGTACTTC. Its translation: CASSFSRLQETQYF. The chain carries TRBV11-2 and TRBJ2-5; no clear D. Germline CDR1 reads SGHAT; CDR2 reads FQNNGV. V was shortened by 3 bases and J by 5 bases, with 13 bases between the two germline ends. The CDR3 spans 14 residues.

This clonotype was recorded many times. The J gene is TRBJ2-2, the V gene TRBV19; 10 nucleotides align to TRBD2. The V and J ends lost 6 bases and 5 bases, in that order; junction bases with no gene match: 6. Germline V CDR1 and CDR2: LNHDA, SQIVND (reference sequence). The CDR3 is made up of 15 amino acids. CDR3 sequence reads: CASRSGRAGTGELFF. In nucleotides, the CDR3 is TGTGCCAGTAGAAGCGGGAGGGCCGGTACCGGGGAGCTGTTTTTT.

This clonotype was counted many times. CDR3 nucleotides: TGTGCCAGCAGCCAAGCCCCAGGGGGCTACACAGATACGCAGTATTTT. Protein: CASSQAPGGYTDTQYF. The chain employs TRBV3-1 and TRBJ2-3; TRBD1 aligns across 8 bases. The V gene end was trimmed by 1 base and the J gene end by 2 bases; junction bases not matched to a gene: 5. The CDR3 is 16 residues long. The germline gives CDR1 LGHDT, CDR2 YNNKEL (reference sequence).